Listed below are T cell receptor beta chains from one sample, sequenced in a study of blood T cell repertoires in COVID-19. Repertoires were generated with immunoSEQ multiplex PCR, while TCRdb's copy carries only in-frame clones and drops some. Found here are about 130,000 clones, roughly 88% of them singletons; the top ten hold roughly 1.2%. The sequencing sample was made of peripheral blood. The receptor source for this set is a woman of 80 years or more with acute or convalescent COVID-19. Each CDR3 is given with its conserved first and last residue. Each record gives: CDR3 protein, CDR3 DNA, clone size, D gene, J gene, V gene. A D gene is named only where the DNA matches it firmly. Only some rows state a clone size, as once, few, many or a class for expanded clones.

CDR3: CASSFSGRDQETQYF
DNA: TGTGCCAGCAGCTTCTCGGGCAGGGACCAAGAGACCCAGTACTTC
size: -
D: -
J: TRBJ2-5
V: TRBV11-2

CDR3: CASPPGNTGGLQETQYF
DNA: TGTGCCAGCCCCCCCGGAAACACAGGGGGCTTGCAAGAGACCCAGTACTTC
size: -
D: TRBD1
J: TRBJ2-5
V: TRBV7-9

CDR3: CASSLALPGQGFPDTQYF
DNA: TGCGCCAGCAGCTTGGCCCTCCCGGGACAGGGGTTCCCAGATACGCAGTATTTT
size: -
D: TRBD1
J: TRBJ2-3
V: TRBV5-1

CDR3: CASTRQGAETQYF
DNA: TGTGCCAGCACTCGACAGGGCGCCGAGACCCAGTACTTC
size: -
D: TRBD1
J: TRBJ2-5
V: TRBV6-5

CDR3: CASSESGSPLHF
DNA: TGTGCCAGCAGTGAATCCGGTTCACCCCTCCACTTT
size: -
D: -
J: TRBJ1-6
V: TRBV25-1

CDR3: CASIKGGTPANTGELFF
DNA: TGTGCCAGCATCAAGGGGGGGACACCGGCGAACACCGGGGAGCTGTTTTTT
size: once
D: -
J: TRBJ2-2
V: TRBV2

CDR3: CASSYSYNRDYGYTF
DNA: TGTGCCAGCAGTTACTCGTACAATCGGGACTATGGCTACACCTTC
size: once
D: -
J: TRBJ1-2
V: TRBV6-5

CDR3: CASLTPSGLAGISSYNEQFF
DNA: TGTGCCAGCCTTACCCCATCGGGACTAGCGGGGATAAGCTCCTACAATGAGCAGTTCTTC
size: -
D: -
J: TRBJ2-1
V: TRBV21-1

CDR3: CASSQDWRGTNYGYTF
DNA: TGTGCCAGCAGCCAAGATTGGAGGGGAACTAACTATGGCTACACCTTC
size: -
D: -
J: TRBJ1-2
V: TRBV3-1/TRBV3-2

CDR3: CASSLALSGANVLTF
DNA: TGCGCCAGCAGCTTGGCTCTCTCTGGGGCCAACGTCCTGACTTTC
size: -
D: -
J: TRBJ2-6
V: TRBV5-1

CDR3: CASSSGVYEAFF
DNA: TGTGCCAGCAGCTCAGGGGTTTATGAAGCTTTCTTT
size: -
D: -
J: TRBJ1-1
V: TRBV11-2

CDR3: CASSYLTGDSPLHF
DNA: TGTGCCAGCAGTTACCTGACAGGGGATTCACCCCTCCACTTT
size: -
D: TRBD1
J: TRBJ1-6
V: TRBV6-5

CDR3: CASSLFSGSVSPLHF
DNA: TGTGCCAGCAGCTTGTTTTCAGGGTCTGTTTCACCCCTCCACTTT
size: -
D: -
J: TRBJ1-6
V: TRBV5-5

CDR3: CASSEPEFNQPQHF
DNA: TGTGCCAGCAGTGAACCGGAGTTCAATCAGCCCCAGCATTTT
size: -
D: -
J: TRBJ1-5
V: TRBV6-1

CDR3: CASSWVGAGADTQYF
DNA: TGCGCCAGCAGCTGGGTGGGAGCTGGGGCAGATACGCAGTATTTT
size: -
D: -
J: TRBJ2-3
V: TRBV5-1

CDR3: CASSPRQVTGELFF
DNA: TGTGCCAGCTCACCCCGACAGGTCACCGGGGAGCTGTTTTTT
size: -
D: -
J: TRBJ2-2
V: TRBV18

CDR3: CASSQDGSGGATDTQYF
DNA: TGTGCCAGCAGCCAAGATGGAAGCGGGGGGGCCACAGATACGCAGTATTTT
size: -
D: TRBD2
J: TRBJ2-3
V: TRBV4-2

CDR3: CASSLQGVETQYF
DNA: TGTGCCAGCAGCCTACAGGGGGTTGAGACCCAGTACTTC
size: -
D: TRBD1
J: TRBJ2-5
V: TRBV3-1/TRBV3-2

CDR3: CASSPLSSGANVLTF
DNA: TGTGCCAGCTCACCCCTCAGCTCTGGGGCCAACGTCCTGACTTTC
size: -
D: -
J: TRBJ2-6
V: TRBV18

CDR3: CASSPPSSGANVLTF
DNA: TGTGCCAGCAGCCCCCCCAGCTCTGGGGCCAACGTCCTGACTTTC
size: -
D: -
J: TRBJ2-6
V: TRBV25-1

CDR3: CASSQDHRDSNSPLHF
DNA: TGCGCCAGCAGCCAAGATCACAGAGACAGCAATTCACCCCTCCACTTT
size: -
D: -
J: TRBJ1-6
V: TRBV4-1

CDR3: CASSLGGQNYGYTF
DNA: TGTGCCAGCAGCCTGGGGGGACAGAACTATGGCTACACCTTC
size: few
D: TRBD1
J: TRBJ1-2
V: TRBV5-6

CDR3: CASSFWKGGTYEQYF
DNA: TGTGCCAGCAGCTTCTGGAAGGGGGGGACCTACGAGCAGTACTTC
size: -
D: -
J: TRBJ2-7
V: TRBV5-6

CDR3: CAIRETGTSGEKLFF
DNA: TGTGCCATCAGGGAAACCGGGACTTCGGGTGAAAAACTGTTTTTT
size: -
D: -
J: TRBJ1-4
V: TRBV10-3

CDR3: CASSQGGLSTDTQYF
DNA: TGTGCCAGCAGCCAAGGTGGGCTGAGCACAGATACGCAGTATTTT
size: -
D: -
J: TRBJ2-3
V: TRBV4-2

CDR3: CASSLTGLVSGLNFEQYF
DNA: TGTGCCAGCAGTTTAACGGGACTAGTTTCAGGGCTTAACTTCGAGCAGTACTTC
size: once
D: TRBD2
J: TRBJ2-7
V: TRBV28

CDR3: CASSLQGIQETQYF
DNA: TGCGCCAGCAGCTTACAGGGGATCCAAGAGACCCAGTACTTC
size: -
D: TRBD1
J: TRBJ2-5
V: TRBV5-1

CDR3: CASSYRGDNSPLHF
DNA: TGTGCCAGCAGTTACAGGGGCGATAATTCACCCCTCCACTTT
size: -
D: -
J: TRBJ1-6
V: TRBV6-6

CDR3: CASSYRDQDYGYTF
DNA: TGTGCCAGCAGCTACAGGGACCAAGACTATGGCTACACCTTC
size: -
D: -
J: TRBJ1-2
V: TRBV9

CDR3: CASSESPLYNSPLHF
DNA: TGCGCCAGCAGTGAGTCTCCCCTATATAATTCACCCCTCCACTTT
size: -
D: -
J: TRBJ1-6
V: TRBV10-1

CDR3: CASRLGQGGNQPQHF
DNA: TGTGCCAGCAGACTGGGACAGGGGGGCAATCAGCCCCAGCATTTT
size: -
D: TRBD1
J: TRBJ1-5
V: TRBV27

CDR3: CASSLQRGPGNEQFF
DNA: TGTGCCAGCAGCTTACAGCGGGGGCCGGGGAATGAGCAGTTCTTC
size: -
D: TRBD2
J: TRBJ2-1
V: TRBV7-2

CDR3: CAISDARTGANEKLFF
DNA: TGTGCCATCAGTGACGCGCGGACAGGGGCTAATGAAAAACTGTTTTTT
size: -
D: TRBD1
J: TRBJ1-4
V: TRBV10-3

CDR3: CASSQADSRPNEKLFF
DNA: TGCGCCAGCAGCCAAGCAGACTCCCGACCTAATGAAAAACTGTTTTTT
size: -
D: -
J: TRBJ1-4
V: TRBV4-3

CDR3: CASSPGSGGAEDTQYF
DNA: TGTGCCAGCAGCCCAGGTAGCGGGGGGGCCGAAGATACGCAGTATTTT
size: -
D: TRBD2
J: TRBJ2-3
V: TRBV9

CDR3: CASSDEVNYGYTF
DNA: TGTGCCAGCAGCGACGAGGTGAACTATGGCTACACCTTC
size: once
D: -
J: TRBJ1-2
V: TRBV3-1/TRBV3-2

CDR3: CASSIKGARMETQYF
DNA: TGTGCCAGTAGTATAAAGGGGGCCCGGATGGAGACCCAGTACTTC
size: -
D: TRBD1
J: TRBJ2-5
V: TRBV19

CDR3: CASRLQGASETQYF
DNA: TGTGCCAGCAGATTACAGGGGGCTTCAGAGACCCAGTACTTC
size: -
D: TRBD1
J: TRBJ2-5
V: TRBV6-5

CDR3: CAISGATGANVLTF
DNA: TGTGCCATCAGTGGGGCGACAGGGGCCAACGTCCTGACTTTC
size: -
D: -
J: TRBJ2-6
V: TRBV10-3

CDR3: CASSEGHIYNEQFF
DNA: TGTGCCAGCAGCGAGGGACATATTTACAATGAGCAGTTCTTC
size: -
D: -
J: TRBJ2-1
V: TRBV9

CDR3: CASSQDKASGRVDTQYF
DNA: TGCGCCAGCAGCCAAGATAAGGCTAGCGGGAGAGTAGATACGCAGTATTTT
size: -
D: TRBD2
J: TRBJ2-3
V: TRBV4-1

CDR3: CASSQVSDSEAFF
DNA: TGTGCCAGCAGCCAAGTATCGGACAGTGAAGCTTTCTTT
size: -
D: -
J: TRBJ1-1
V: TRBV4-2

CDR3: CASSGVTSGRAYEQFF
DNA: TGTGCCAGCAGTGGGGTGACTAGCGGGAGGGCCTATGAGCAGTTCTTC
size: -
D: TRBD2
J: TRBJ2-1
V: TRBV6-1

CDR3: CASSQLGTGVYEQYF
DNA: TGTGCCAGCAGCCAACTCGGGACAGGGGTTTACGAGCAGTACTTC
size: -
D: TRBD1
J: TRBJ2-7
V: TRBV4-2

CDR3: CASSQKSGTTGGVDGYTF
DNA: TGTGCCAGCAGCCAAAAATCGGGGACGACAGGGGGCGTTGATGGCTACACCTTC
size: once
D: TRBD1
J: TRBJ1-2
V: TRBV9

CDR3: CASNPGLASDTQYF
DNA: TGTGCCAGCAACCCTGGACTAGCGTCAGATACGCAGTATTTT
size: -
D: TRBD2
J: TRBJ2-3
V: TRBV7-9